This T cell receptor beta chain stems from a study of T cell responses to AZD1222 COVID-19 vaccine. Only in-frame clones appear in the TCRdb table, and some are missing; sequencing was by immunoSEQ multiplex PCR. The data contain fewer than 150,000 clones, less than 90% of them seen just once; the ten biggest clones take up roughly 10%. Unmatched junction bases numbered 1, after V lost 4 bases and J lost 4 bases. Per the germline V gene, CDR1 is SGHTA and CDR2 is FQGTGA. This CDR3 has 13 amino acids. The sequences come from peripheral blood, collected on day 0 of AZD1222 vaccination. The rearrangement uses TRBV7-3 and TRBJ1-1, with 9 bases fitting TRBD1. The origin of this receptor is an adult in good health. CDR3 coding DNA: TGTGCCAGCAGCTCACAGGGGGCCACTGAAGCTTTCTTT. It encodes CASSSQGATEAFF.